This entry lists 11 T cell receptor beta chains sequenced from one sample in a study of STAT5B mutations in CD4+ large granular lymphocyte leukemia. The method was immunoSEQ multiplex PCR; TCRdb's version includes in-frame clones alone and lacks a portion of them. Of roughly 30,000 clones listed, just under 85% are singletons. The specimen sequenced was CD4+ T cells from blood buffy coats. Receptors originate from a human donor in good health.

CDR3 amino acids: CASIPTPGTSYYGYTF. CDR3 bases: TGTGCCAGCATCCCGACCCCCGGGACATCCTACTATGGCTACACCTTC. The rearrangement uses TRBV28 and TRBJ1-2; a weak D match, TRBD1 (6 bases). The CDR3 has 16 amino acids. Germline CDR1 and CDR2: MDHEN and SYDVKM. V was trimmed by 7 bases and J by 3 bases, leaving 21 bases between them.

The gene calls are TRBV5-6 and TRBJ2-7, with 13 positions matching TRBD2. The V gene's germline CDR1 is SGHDT and CDR2 YYEEEE. The CDR3 has 15 amino acids. The junction had 2 bases not matched to a gene; V was cut back by 5 bases and J by 0 bases. For the CDR3, the DNA is TGTGCCAGCAGAGGACTAGCGGGGGACTCCTACGAGCAGTACTTC. It codes for CASRGLAGDSYEQYF.

The V call is TRBV7-6, the J call TRBJ2-3; the D is unclear. Trimming left V 5 bases short and J 6 bases short, with 18 bases between. The CDR3 sequence is 15 residues long. Germline assignment: CDR1 SGHVS and CDR2 FNYEAQ. The CDR3 sequence: CASSPGSNVWDTQYF. DNA for the CDR3: TGTGCCAGCAGCCCCGGAAGTAACGTCTGGGATACGCAGTATTTT. Full variable domain (remainder filled in from reference TRBV7-6 and TRBJ2-3): GAGVSQSPRYKVTKRGQDVALRCDPISGHVSLYWYRQALGQGPEFLTYFNYEAQQDKSGLPNDRFSAERPEGSISTLTIQRTEQRDSAMYRCASSPGSNVWDTQYFGPGTRLTVL.

The chain uses TRBV18 and TRBJ1-5, with D possibly TRBD1 on 6 matching bases. Between the trimmed V and J ends, which lost 4 bases and 6 bases, there was a span of 10 bases. This CDR3 comprises 13 residues. Germline values: CDR1 KGHSH, CDR2 LQKENI. The CDR3 protein is CASSQEGGQPQHF. The CDR3 nucleotides read TGTGCCAGCTCACAGGAGGGGGGTCAGCCCCAGCATTTT.

The chain uses TRBV5-4 and TRBJ2-7, with 8 bases that match TRBD2. Germline V lookup: CDR1 SGHNT, CDR2 YYREEE (reference sequence). V was pared by 4 bases and J by 4 bases, with 7 bases of the junction left unmatched. CDR3 length: 14 amino acids. The CDR3 is CASSAPGTRYEQYF. CDR3 bases: TGTGCCAGCAGCGCGCCCGGGACTAGGTACGAGCAGTACTTC.

This chain connects TRBV7-9 to TRBJ2-1; 14 bases are a match to TRBD2. In germline, CDR1 is SEHNR, CDR2 FQNEAQ (reference sequence). V dropped 4 bases and J dropped 7; count of bases not matched to a gene: 3. The CDR3 runs to 15 residues. CDR3 protein: CASSSRTSGGNEQFF. The CDR3 DNA reads as TGTGCCAGCAGCTCCCGGACTAGCGGGGGGAATGAGCAGTTCTTC.

The gene calls are TRBV6-1 and TRBJ1-1, with a weak D call TRBD1 (5 bases). Germline V lookup: CDR1 MNHNS, CDR2 SASEGT. There are 15 residues in the CDR3. Trimming shortened V by 0 bases and J by 5 bases, and 13 bases separated the two germline ends. The DNA for the CDR3 is TGTGCCAGCAGTGAAGCCAGGGAGGGGAAGACTGAAGCTTTCTTT. Encoded protein: CASSEAREGKTEAFF.

V is TRBV5-6 and J is TRBJ2-3; D is undetermined. The CDR3 is 14 residues long. V lost 4 bases and J lost 7, with 16 bases in between. Per the germline V gene, CDR1 is SGHDT and CDR2 is YYEEEE. The CDR3 DNA follows: TGTGCCAGCAGCGCGTGGGGTTTTCCATATACGCAGTATTTT. Amino acid sequence: CASSAWGFPYTQYF.

This clone has a single count. The chain recombines TRBV19 with TRBJ1-5; TRBD1 is a possible D gene (6 bases). V was clipped by 7 bases and J by 2 bases, with 18 bases between them. Germline V gene data show CDR1 as LNHDA and CDR2 as SQIVND (reference sequence). The CDR3 length is 16 residues. CDR3 bases: TGTGCCAGTACACTTTCAGGGCGGGGGCGCAATCAGCCCCAGCATTTT. Translated, it gives CASTLSGRGRNQPQHF.

This chain uses TRBV5-1 with TRBJ2-7; a possible D gene is TRBD1 (5 bases). Germline loops: CDR1 SGHRS, CDR2 YFSETQ. V was pared by 4 bases and J by 0 bases, with 17 bases between. The CDR3 covers 16 residues. CDR3 amino acids: CASSPFIDSISYEQYF. The CDR3 DNA reads TGCGCCAGCAGCCCCTTTATAGACAGCATCTCCTACGAGCAGTACTTC. Based on the CDR3 plus reference TRBV5-1 and TRBJ2-7, the full variable domain is KAGVTQTPRYLIKTRGQQVTLSCSPISGHRSVSWYQQTPGQGLQFLFEYFSETQRNKGNFPGRFSGRQFSNSRSEMNVSTLELGDSALYLCASSPFIDSISYEQYFGPGTRLTVT.

The V call is TRBV28, the J call TRBJ1-5, with a weak D call TRBD1 (6 bases). Per germline, CDR1 MDHEN and CDR2 SYDVKM. Trimming pared 8 bases from V and 3 bases from J, leaving 20 bases between. The CDR3 is 16 residues long. The CDR3 reads CASLAVRDRYNQPQHF. CDR3 nucleotide sequence: TGTGCCAGCTTGGCGGTCCGAGACAGGTACAATCAGCCCCAGCATTTT. Supplemented by reference TRBV28 and TRBJ1-5, the full variable domain reads DVKVTQSSRYLVKRTGEKVFLECVQDMDHENMFWYRQDPGLGLRLIYFSYDVKMKEKGDIPEGYSVSREKKERFSLILESASTNQTSMYLCASLAVRDRYNQPQHFGDGTRLSIL.